This record covers a single TCR beta chain. Cohorts were based on clinical histories the participants reported. The data were taken from a study of blood T cell repertoires in COVID-19. Turning to the study itself: Acute-phase and convalescent COVID-19 samples originated in the United States, Italy and Spain.

This table comes from immunoSEQ multiplex PCR, and its TCRdb copy is limited to in-frame clones, with some not included. This table holds 400,000 or so clones, approximately 91% found once. CDR3 length: 14 amino acids. The germline CDR1 and CDR2 sequences are LNHDA and SQIVND (reference sequence). Between the trimmed V and J ends, which lost 9 bases and 1 base, there was a span of 12 bases. The rearrangement uses TRBV19 and TRBJ2-2; tentatively, D is TRBD1 (5 bases). The sequence derives from a woman aged 40-49 years with acute COVID-19. Sequenced sample: PBMCs or T cells enriched from blood (not recorded which). The CDR3 region has the DNA TGTGCCAGCATCCCTCAGGGGAACACCGGGGAGCTGTTTTTT. Amino acids: CASIPQGNTGELFF.